This TCR beta chain appears in the sequencing data of a study of blood T cell repertoires in COVID-19. Study context: Italy, Spain and the United States were the sources of the convalescent and acute COVID-19 samples.

This clone came up a few times. Only in-frame clones appear in the TCRdb table, and some are missing; sequencing was by immunoSEQ multiplex PCR. The data hold about 330,000 clones, with 80% to 90% observed a single time. This CDR3 comprises 14 residues. The ends lost 5 bases at V and 2 bases at J; junction bases unmatched: 3. The germline V gene encodes CDR1 SGHAT and CDR2 FQDESV (reference sequence). The source is a woman between 25 and 40 years old who had recovered from COVID-19. Input material: PBMCs or T cells enriched from blood (not recorded which). The V and J genes are TRBV11-1 and TRBJ1-2, with 9 bases matching TRBD1. CDR3 sequence reads: CASSPGQGNYGYTF. The CDR3 coding sequence is TGTGCCAGCAGCCCGGGACAGGGAAACTATGGCTACACCTTC.